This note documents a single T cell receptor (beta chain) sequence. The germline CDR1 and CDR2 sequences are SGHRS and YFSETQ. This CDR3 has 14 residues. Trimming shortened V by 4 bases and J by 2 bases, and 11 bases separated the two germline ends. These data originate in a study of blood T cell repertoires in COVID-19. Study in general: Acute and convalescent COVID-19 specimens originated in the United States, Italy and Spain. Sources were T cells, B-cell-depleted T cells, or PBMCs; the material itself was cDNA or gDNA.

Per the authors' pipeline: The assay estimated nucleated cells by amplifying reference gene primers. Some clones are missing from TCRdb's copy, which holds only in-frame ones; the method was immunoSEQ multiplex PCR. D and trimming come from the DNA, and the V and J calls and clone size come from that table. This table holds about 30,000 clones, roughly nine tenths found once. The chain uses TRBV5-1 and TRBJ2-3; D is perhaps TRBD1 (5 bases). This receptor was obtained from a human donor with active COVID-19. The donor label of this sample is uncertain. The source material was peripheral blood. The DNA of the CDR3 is TGCGCCAGCAGCGAATTGACAGACACAGATACGCAGTATTTT. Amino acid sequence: CASSELTDTDTQYF.